Below, 20 T cell receptor beta chains from the same sample are listed, as sequenced in a study of neoadjuvant nivolumab and ipilimumab in lung cancer. Assay used: immunoSEQ multiplex PCR; TCRdb lists only in-frame clones, some missing. The sample has some 43,000 clones, about 89% seen once. This material consisted of blood, taken before neoadjuvant nivolumab, alone or with ipilimumab. The receptors here all came from an adult with non-small cell lung cancer. Some clones in this sample may be carry-over from other donors' samples.

The chain links TRBV4-2 to TRBJ1-1; maybe TRBD1 (5 bases). CDR1 and CDR2 (germline): LGHNA, YNFKEQ. CDR3 length: 14 residues. The ends were cut back, 5 bases at V and 1 base at J, with 11 bases in the middle. The CDR3 nucleotides are TGTGCCAGCAGCAGCAGGGCCGGGAACACTGAAGCTTTCTTT. This translates into CASSSRAGNTEAFF.

The chain has TRBV2 and TRBJ2-7; D uncertain. Germline values: CDR1 SNHLY, CDR2 FYNNEI. V was cut by 4 bases and J by 2 bases, with 18 bases left in between. The CDR3 sequence is 16 residues long. The CDR3 sequence is CASSAARGTLTYEQYF. CDR3 nucleotide sequence: TGTGCCAGCAGTGCAGCCCGCGGCACCCTAACCTACGAGCAGTACTTC.

Notes on this clone: One end of the junction fails to match germline, which may point to a read error. The chain recombines TRBV6-5 with TRBJ1-1; tentatively, D is TRBD1 (6 bases). Looked up from germline, CDR1 is MNHEY and CDR2 is SVGAGI. There are 15 residues in the CDR3. CDR3 in amino acids: CASSNSGGPGPEAFF. The CDR3 region has the DNA TGTGCCAGCAGTAACTCCGGGGGGCCGGGCCCTGAAGCTTTCTTT.

The chain is built from TRBV25-1 and TRBJ2-6; D assignment may be TRBD1 or TRBD2 (5 bases each). The CDR3 length is 18 residues. CDR1 and CDR2 (germline): MGHDK, SYGVNS. The ends were cut back, 1 base at V and 0 bases at J, with 13 bases in the middle. CDR3 sequence (DNA): TGTGCCAGCAGTGAATCCGGGGCCCTGCTCTCTGGGGCCAACGTCCTGACTTTC. It translates to CASSESGALLSGANVLTF.

This clone came up once. The chain recombines TRBV11-3 with TRBJ1-6; D is ambiguous. Looked up from germline, CDR1 is SGHNT and CDR2 is YENEEA. V lost 1 base, J lost 7 bases, and 11 bases lay in between. The CDR3 loop spans 15 amino acids. CDR3 amino acids: CASSLGSGRNSPLHF. The CDR3 DNA follows: TGTGCCAGCAGCTTAGGCTCCGGTCGGAATTCACCCCTCCACTTT.

This chain uses TRBV5-1 with TRBJ2-7; 11 positions agree with TRBD2. Per germline, CDR1 SGHRS and CDR2 YFSETQ. V lost 4 bases and J lost 4; bases outside the gene matches: 4. CDR3 length: 14 residues. The CDR3 nucleotides read TGCGCCAGCAGCCCGGGACTAGCGGAGTACGAGCAGTACTTC. Protein: CASSPGLAEYEQYF.

This clone was recorded once. The V and J genes are TRBV7-2 and TRBJ2-3; 12 bases are a match to TRBD2. The ends lost 5 bases at V and 6 bases at J; junction bases unmatched: 6. Per the germline V gene, CDR1 is SGHTA and CDR2 is FQGNSA. The CDR3 is 15 amino acids. CDR3 sequence (DNA): TGTGCCAGCAGCCCAACTAGCGGGAGGATCGATACGCAGTATTTT. Translating it yields CASSPTSGRIDTQYF.

The gene calls are TRBV18 and TRBJ2-7; 11 nucleotides agree with TRBD1. Germline CDR1 KGHSH, CDR2 LQKENI. The CDR3 length is 15 residues. The junction had 3 bases not matched to a gene; V was cut back by 2 bases and J by 3 bases. The CDR3 protein is CASSPAGTGGYEQYF. The CDR3 bases are TGTGCCAGCTCACCAGCCGGGACAGGGGGCTACGAGCAGTACTTC.

The chain couples TRBV5-1 to TRBJ2-3, with TRBD2 matching over 8 bases. V lost 0 bases, J lost 6 bases, and 3 bases stayed unmatched. The CDR3 is 14 residues long. Germline V CDR1 and CDR2: SGHRS, YFSETQ. The CDR3 nucleotides are TGCGCCAGCAGCTTGGCGGGAGGGCTCGATACGCAGTATTTT. It codes for CASSLAGGLDTQYF.

The V and J genes are TRBV5-5 and TRBJ2-7, with 9 bases lining up with TRBD1. In germline, CDR1 is SGHKS, CDR2 YYEKEE (reference sequence). After removal of 6 bases from V and 5 bases from J, the junction contained 9 bases not matched to a gene. The CDR3 totals 14 residues. The CDR3, as DNA: TGTGCCAGCACCCTCCGGGACAGGGCTCACGAGCAGTACTTC. Protein: CASTLRDRAHEQYF.

The gene calls are TRBV6-6 and TRBJ2-7, with D possibly TRBD2 on 5 matching bases. The CDR3 has 14 residues. V dropped 7 bases and J dropped 0 bases, with 13 bases sitting between them. Looked up from germline, CDR1 is MNHNY and CDR2 is SVGAGI (reference sequence). Here the CDR3 reads CASIYGGSSYEQYF. CDR3 DNA: TGTGCCAGCATCTACGGAGGAAGCTCCTACGAGCAGTACTTC.

This sequence joins TRBV4-1 and TRBJ2-2; D might be TRBD1 (6 bases). Per germline, CDR1 MGHRA and CDR2 YSYEKL. Trimming left V 0 bases short and J 6 bases short, with 11 bases between. The CDR3 has 15 residues. The CDR3 coding sequence is TGCGCCAGCAGCCAAGATCAGGGGCGGTCCGGGGAGCTGTTTTTT. Protein: CASSQDQGRSGELFF.

The rearrangement uses TRBV7-8 and TRBJ2-7; a possible D gene is TRBD1 (6 bases). Trimming took 0 bases from V and 0 from J, leaving 12 bases between them. The CDR3 runs 16 residues. Germline CDR1 and CDR2: SGHVS and FQNEAQ. The CDR3 bases are TGTGCCAGCAGCTTAGCGTCGCAGGGGATCTCCTACGAGCAGTACTTC. Its protein product is CASSLASQGISYEQYF.

The chain combines TRBV9 with TRBJ1-2; 7 bases are a match to TRBD1. The CDR3 spans 12 residues. The germline gives CDR1 SGDLS, CDR2 YYNGEE. V lost 7 bases to trimming and J lost 6 bases; unmatched junction nucleotides: 6. The CDR3 spells CASRDSLHGYTF. In DNA, the CDR3 is TGTGCCAGCCGGGACAGTTTGCATGGCTACACCTTC.

This clone was detected only once. The V gene is TRBV30, the J gene TRBJ1-2, with D hard to call. Trimming pared 3 bases from V and 3 bases from J, leaving 5 bases between. Germline V lookup: CDR1 GTSNPN, CDR2 SVGIG (reference sequence). The CDR3 has 11 amino acids. DNA of the CDR3: TGTGCCTGGAGGGACCACTATGGCTACACCTTC. Its protein product is CAWRDHYGYTF.

CDR3 region: CASSLTGTGADTQYF. The CDR3 nucleotides are TGTGCCAGCAGCTTAACGGGGACAGGGGCAGATACGCAGTATTTT. The chain has TRBV7-3 and TRBJ2-3; 10 bases line up with TRBD1. With 0 bases clipped from V and 4 bases from J, the junction kept 1 base outside the gene matches. Looked up from germline, CDR1 is SGHTA and CDR2 is FQGTGA. The length of the CDR3 is 15 residues.

The gene calls are TRBV7-3 and TRBJ1-1; TRBD1 is a possible D gene (5 bases). Looked up from germline, CDR1 is SGHTA and CDR2 is FQGTGA. Trimming cost V 5 bases and J 7 bases, with 17 bases left between them. The CDR3 length is 14 residues. The CDR3 protein is CASSPALRDLEAFF. In DNA form, the CDR3 reads TGTGCCAGCAGCCCCGCCCTCCGGGACCTTGAAGCTTTCTTT.

The genes are TRBV25-1 and TRBJ2-5; D remains ambiguous. Germline V gene data show CDR1 as MGHDK and CDR2 as SYGVNS. The CDR3 sequence is 14 residues long. The V and J ends lost 4 bases and 7 bases respectively, with 16 bases between them. Written as DNA, the CDR3 is TGTGCCAGCAGTGCAACCGGAGAGATAGCGACCCAGTACTTC. Protein sequence: CASSATGEIATQYF. The whole variable domain, filled in from reference TRBV25-1 and TRBJ2-5, reads EADIYQTPRYLVIGTGKKITLECSQTMGHDKMYWYQQDPGMELHLIHYSYGVNSTEKGDLSSESTVSRIRTEHFPLTLESARPSHTSQYLCASSATGEIATQYFGPGTRLLVL.

This clone was recorded once. V and J are TRBV25-1 and TRBJ2-7; D uncertain. V lost 2 bases and J 3 bases, leaving 11 bases between the germline ends. Per germline, CDR1 MGHDK and CDR2 SYGVNS. The CDR3 consists of 14 residues. CDR3 DNA: TGTGCCAGCAGTGAAGTTGGATACCACTACGAGCAGTACTTC. This sequence encodes CASSEVGYHYEQYF.

The chain has TRBV18 and TRBJ2-1; D could derive from TRBD1 or TRBD2 (6 bases each). The CDR3 covers 15 residues. Trimming cost V 6 bases and J 2 bases, with 14 bases left between them. Germline V lookup: CDR1 KGHSH, CDR2 LQKENI. CDR3 residues: CASSEQGGAYNEQFF. The CDR3 nucleotides read TGTGCCAGCTCGGAACAGGGAGGCGCCTACAATGAGCAGTTCTTC.